A single sample gave rise to the 18 T cell receptor beta chains below, sequenced in a study of T cells expressing NK-cell markers. TCRdb reworked the 5' RACE reads into one entry per CDR3 protein, no DNA. This sample's clone table lists approximately 380,000 distinct CDR3 sequences. What was sequenced was blood T cells: a sorted CD56 or NKG2C T cell subset, CD4+ or CD8+ T cells, or bulk PBMC T cells (not recorded which). Receptors were obtained from a man aged 18-75 years in good health.

V usage is TRBV12-3 or TRBV12-4 and J usage is TRBJ2-7; checking the TCRdb D call of TRBD2 is not possible without DNA. The CDR3 sequence is 18 residues long. This chain's CDR3 is CASSFSSLWQWREGEQYF.

The chain recombines TRBV9 with TRBJ2-2. CDR3 length: 15 amino acids. Germline V CDR1 and CDR2: SGDLS, YYNGEE. CDR3 residues: CASSVVSVGAGELFF.

The V and J genes are TRBV7-2 and TRBJ2-3; TCRdb's D call, TRBD2, is unchecked because there is no DNA. Germline CDR1 reads SGHTA; CDR2 reads FQGNSA. This CDR3 contains 12 residues. CDR3: CASTAGADTQYF. Full variable domain (outside the CDR3, taken from reference TRBV7-2 and TRBJ2-3): GAGVSQSPSNKVTEKGKDVELRCDPISGHTALYWYRQSLGQGLEFLIYFQGNSAPDKSGLPSDRFSAERTGGSVSTLTIQRTQQEDSAVYLCASTAGADTQYFGPGTRLTVL.

This rearrangement joins TRBV29-1 to TRBJ2-4; absent DNA, TCRdb's TRBD1 call cannot be checked. This CDR3 contains 22 residues. Germline V lookup: CDR1 SQVTM, CDR2 ANQGSEA. CDR3 region: CSVEVIPPGQGAQGLAKNIQYF.

This rearrangement joins TRBV7-2 to TRBJ1-4; the D call of TRBD1 rests on TCRdb alone, since no DNA is present to check it. The CDR3 sequence is 14 residues long. From germline, CDR1 is SGHTA and CDR2 FQGNSA. The chain's CDR3 is CASSPGALNEKLFF.

This chain joins TRBV27 and TRBJ2-7; lacking DNA, the TRBD1 call made by TCRdb goes unchecked. CDR1 is MNHEY and CDR2 is SMNVEV in the germline V gene (reference sequence). The CDR3 runs to 13 residues. CDR3 protein: CASSLWAGGEQYF.

The chain has TRBV5-6 and TRBJ2-1; TCRdb names TRBD2, which stays unverified in the absence of DNA. Looked up from germline, CDR1 is SGHDT and CDR2 is YYEEEE. The CDR3 extends over 14 amino acids. The CDR3 reads CASSLAGSGVRQFF.

The V and J genes are TRBV7-2 and TRBJ2-5; TCRdb indicates TRBD1, and absent DNA this call remains unverified. Germline-derived CDR1 and CDR2 are SGHTA and FQGNSA. The CDR3 sequence is 15 residues long. The CDR3 loop reads CASSFAGGGEETQYF.

This chain connects TRBV6-1 to TRBJ2-3; TCRdb selects TRBD1, and the lack of DNA leaves this call unchecked. The CDR3 covers 16 residues. Germline lookup yields CDR1 MNHNS and CDR2 SASEGT. The CDR3 loop reads CASSARQGFGTDTQYF.

The chain carries TRBV28 and TRBJ2-7; TCRdb proposes TRBD2, but this gene call is untestable without DNA. Germline loops: CDR1 MDHEN, CDR2 SYDVKM. The CDR3 runs to 18 residues. The CDR3: CASSKPPYRARGSYEQYF.

The chain is built from TRBV25-1 and TRBJ2-7; TCRdb selects TRBD1, and the lack of DNA leaves this call unchecked. The CDR3 has 17 residues. Germline V CDR1 and CDR2: MGHDK, SYGVNS. The CDR3 reads CASSEYGVRTGTYEQYF.

The genes are TRBV6-5 and TRBJ2-5; the TCRdb call, TRBD1, lacks DNA for checking. This CDR3 is 15 amino acids long. Germline assignment: CDR1 MNHEY and CDR2 SVGAGI. CDR3 amino acids: CASSYSGQGGETQYF.

The CDR3 spells CATSDPREVQETQYF. This chain connects TRBV24-1 to TRBJ2-5. Germline-derived CDR1 and CDR2 are KGHDR and SFDVKD. The CDR3 totals 15 residues.

This chain links TRBV20-1 with TRBJ2-3; there is no DNA to check the TCRdb D call of TRBD2. This CDR3 contains 13 residues. The germline V gene has CDR1 DFQATT and CDR2 SNEGSKA (reference sequence). The CDR3 loop is CSVGRDFTDTQYF.

The chain combines TRBV27 with TRBJ2-1; the TCRdb call, TRBD1, lacks DNA for checking. The CDR3 spans 13 residues. Germline CDR1 is MNHEY and CDR2 is SMNVEV (reference sequence). The CDR3 here is CASRTTGVTEQFF.

V usage is TRBV7-8 and J usage is TRBJ2-1; TCRdb indicates TRBD2, and absent DNA this call remains unverified. Germline CDR1 reads SGHVS; CDR2 reads FQNEAQ. CDR3 size: 18 residues. Here the CDR3 reads CASSFGRSGLSSYNEQFF.

The CDR3 is CASSPQLSRDGYTF. V and J are TRBV18 and TRBJ1-2; the TRBD1 assignment by TCRdb is unverifiable without DNA. The germline V gene encodes CDR1 KGHSH and CDR2 LQKENI. The CDR3 is made up of 14 amino acids.

V and J are TRBV5-6 and TRBJ1-2. This CDR3 comprises 14 residues. The germline CDR1 and CDR2 sequences are SGHDT and YYEEEE. The chain's CDR3 is CASSLADANYGYTF. Looking up the rest from reference TRBV5-6 and TRBJ1-2 gives the full variable domain: DAGVTQSPTHLIKTRGQQVTLRCSPKSGHDTVSWYQQALGQGPQFIFQYYEEEERQRGNFPDRFSGHQFPNYSSELNVNALLLGDSALYLCASSLADANYGYTFGSGTRLTVV.